The clone carrying this TCR beta chain turned up a few times. The germline gives CDR1 SEHNR, CDR2 FQNEAQ (reference sequence). This CDR3 contains 10 residues. Trimming shortened V by 5 bases and J by 10 bases, and 5 bases separated the two germline ends. Sample-barcoded 5' priming and a J-beta primer mix drove a second PCR of about 7 to 11 cycles. MiXCR, applied by TCRdb to the 5' RACE reads, yields one record per CDR3 protein. Seen here are roughly 800,000 distinct CDR3 sequences, about 26% observed once, and the top ten hold 2.5% to 3.5%. These data belong to a study of blood T cells in healthy people across ages. This same sample was also taken into another study, of T cells of mothers and their children.

V gene TRBV7-9 combines with J gene TRBJ2-2; D is undetermined. The sequence came from a boy younger than 18 in good health. Sequencing was done on a sample of blood. The CDR3 region is CASSLVELFF. The CDR3 coding sequence is TGTGCCAGCAGCCTCGTGGAGCTGTTTTTT.